Below, 23 T cell receptor beta chains from the same sample are listed, as sequenced in a study of OX40 agonist ivuxolimab in advanced cancers. The protocol was immunoSEQ multiplex PCR, while the TCRdb copy is restricted to in-frame clones and leaves out a portion. The sample has about 53,000 clones, about 88% seen once; the top ten hold roughly 1.5%. The material sequenced was CD4+ or CD8+ T cells sorted from blood, taken in a trial of the OX40 agonist ivuxolimab. The receptors shown here come from an adult with an advanced solid tumor such as melanoma, head and neck, liver or kidney cancer.

The chain links TRBV28 to TRBJ1-5; TRBD1 matches 9 bases. Germline CDR1 reads MDHEN; CDR2 reads SYDVKM. V trimming: 5 bases; J trimming: 5 bases; junction bases outside the gene matches: 4. The CDR3 length is 14 residues. CDR3 DNA: TGTGCCAGCAGTACTTACAGGGGGCATCAGCCCCAGCATTTT. Translation gives CASSTYRGHQPQHF.

The gene calls are TRBV9 and TRBJ1-6; TRBD1 might be the D (5 bases). Germline V gene lookup returns CDR1 SGDLS and CDR2 YYNGEE. Trimming left V 0 bases short and J 7 bases short, with 8 bases between. This CDR3 is 14 amino acids long. The CDR3 sequence: CASSVAQGNSPLHF. As DNA, the CDR3 is TGTGCCAGCAGCGTAGCCCAGGGCAATTCACCCCTCCACTTT.

This clone was observed a single time. The chain employs TRBV2 and TRBJ2-1, with 7 bases identical to TRBD1. V was pared by 6 bases and J by 6 bases, with 8 bases of the junction left unmatched. The CDR3 totals 14 residues. Germline V gene sequence: CDR1 SNHLY, CDR2 FYNNEI. Written as DNA, the CDR3 is TGTGCCAGCAGGGATCGACAGGGCGGCAATGAGCAGTTCTTC. It specifies CASRDRQGGNEQFF.

The chain recombines TRBV5-1 with TRBJ2-7; a weak D match, TRBD1 (6 bases). The CDR3 sequence is 15 residues long. Deletions cut 4 bases from V and 1 base from J, with 15 bases between. CDR1 and CDR2 (germline): SGHRS, YFSETQ. CDR3 coding DNA: TGCGCCAGCAGCGCATCTTGGACAGAGTCCTACGAGCAGTACTTC. This sequence encodes CASSASWTESYEQYF.

V is TRBV19 and J is TRBJ1-2; 8 bases map to TRBD1. Germline CDR1 LNHDA, CDR2 SQIVND (reference sequence). J gave up 4 bases and V 9 bases, and 16 bases lay outside the gene matches. CDR3 length: 16 amino acids. Here the CDR3 reads CASAPGDRSFSYGYTF. The DNA for the CDR3 is TGTGCCAGCGCCCCGGGGGACAGGTCCTTTAGCTATGGCTACACCTTC.

The chain links TRBV7-6 to TRBJ2-7; 9 bases are shared with TRBD1. J gave up 3 bases and V 5 bases, and 5 bases lay outside the gene matches. Germline V gene data show CDR1 as SGHVS and CDR2 as FNYEAQ. The CDR3 length is 14 residues. In DNA form, the CDR3 reads TGTGCCAGCAGCCCGGGACAGGGACTCTACGAGCAGTACTTC. This sequence encodes CASSPGQGLYEQYF.

The V call is TRBV7-2, the J call TRBJ1-1; the match to TRBD1 covers 7 bases. Germline assignment: CDR1 SGHTA and CDR2 FQGNSA. Trimming took 5 bases from V and 9 from J; bases not matched to a gene: 6. CDR3 length equals 12 residues. The CDR3 sequence is CASSRDRLKAFF. CDR3 bases: TGTGCCAGCAGCCGGGACAGACTGAAAGCTTTCTTT. The full variable domain, with the rest looked up from reference TRBV7-2 and TRBJ1-1, is GAGVSQSPSNKVTEKGKDVELRCDPISGHTALYWYRQSLGQGLEFLIYFQGNSAPDKSGLPSDRFSAERTGGSVSTLTIQRTQQEDSAVYLCASSRDRLKAFFGQGTRLTVV.

The V gene is TRBV11-1, the J gene TRBJ1-1; 9 bases align to TRBD1. CDR1 is SGHAT and CDR2 is FQDESV in the germline V gene (reference sequence). V dropped 5 bases and J dropped 2; count of bases not matched to a gene: 12. This CDR3 comprises 17 residues. CDR3 nucleotides: TGTGCCAGCAGCCTCGGACAGGGGAGGGTACCTAACACTGAAGCTTTCTTT. Translation: CASSLGQGRVPNTEAFF.

This chain links TRBV18 with TRBJ2-1; TRBD1 aligns across 10 bases. The CDR3 is 16 amino acids. V lost 7 bases and J lost 2; bases outside the gene matches: 8. Germline CDR1 and CDR2: KGHSH and LQKENI. CDR3 sequence (DNA): TGTGCCAGCTTAAAGGTCGGGACAGGGGCCTACAATGAGCAGTTCTTC. Its protein product is CASLKVGTGAYNEQFF.

This rearrangement joins TRBV27 to TRBJ1-2; D is unclear. V lost 2 bases, J lost 2 bases, and 6 bases lay in between. Germline CDR1 is MNHEY and CDR2 is SMNVEV (reference sequence). This CDR3 comprises 13 residues. CDR3 in DNA: TGTGCCAGCAGTTTAGTAGGGAACTATGGCTACACCTTC. Translation: CASSLVGNYGYTF.

J is TRBJ2-1 and V is TRBV11-2; TRBD2 agrees at 13 bases. Germline CDR1 is SGHAT and CDR2 is FQNNGV. The length of the CDR3 is 16 residues. V shed 5 bases, J shed 0 bases, and the junction held 1 base outside the gene matches. As DNA, the CDR3 is TGTGCCAGCAGCCGGACTAGCGGGAGCTCCTACAATGAGCAGTTCTTC. It yields the protein CASSRTSGSSYNEQFF.

This clone was detected only once. This chain connects TRBV9 to TRBJ2-6; D gene unclear. This CDR3 spans 17 amino acids. The V gene lost 2 bases and the J gene lost 1 base, with 13 bases spanning the gap. Germline V gene sequence: CDR1 SGDLS, CDR2 YYNGEE. The CDR3 loop is CASSVKTVLSGANVLTF. The CDR3 bases are TGTGCCAGCAGCGTGAAGACGGTTTTATCTGGGGCCAACGTCCTGACTTTC.

This chain connects TRBV5-4 to TRBJ2-2, with 7 bases aligning to TRBD2. CDR1 and CDR2 from the germline V gene are SGHNT and YYREEE (reference sequence). The CDR3 has 17 residues. V shed 4 bases, J shed 4 bases, and the junction held 13 bases outside the gene matches. The CDR3 sequence: CASSPSTSRAFTGELFF. The DNA of the CDR3 is TGTGCCAGCAGCCCATCGACTAGCAGGGCTTTCACCGGGGAGCTGTTTTTT.

The gene calls are TRBV4-1 and TRBJ1-3, with TRBD1 identical over 8 bases. The germline V gene encodes CDR1 MGHRA and CDR2 YSYEKL. With V trimmed by 0 bases and J by 4 bases, 5 bases remained unmatched. The CDR3 contains 16 residues. The CDR3 DNA reads TGCGCCAGCAGCCAAGACCCGCGGACAGGGGGAAACACCATATATTTT. It is translated as CASSQDPRTGGNTIYF.

This chain joins TRBV5-1 and TRBJ1-5, with a possible D match to TRBD1 (5 bases). The CDR3 spans 15 residues. The germline CDR1 and CDR2 sequences are SGHRS and YFSETQ. The V end lost 0 bases, the J end lost 3 bases, and 10 bases lay between the germline ends. CDR3 coding DNA: TGCGCCAGCAGCTTGGGGGGCGGGAACAATCAGCCCCAGCATTTT. Translating it yields CASSLGGGNNQPQHF.

This clone has only one observation. This chain connects TRBV19 to TRBJ2-2; maybe TRBD2 (6 bases). Between the trimmed V and J ends, which lost 5 bases and 5 bases, there was a span of 21 bases. The CDR3 is made up of 17 amino acids. CDR1 and CDR2 (germline): LNHDA, SQIVND (reference sequence). The CDR3 coding sequence is TGTGCCAGTAGTCCCCGGGGGATGAGGGGCCTGACCGGGGAGCTGTTTTTT. Its translation is CASSPRGMRGLTGELFF.

The rearrangement links TRBV30 to TRBJ1-2; no definite D call. Trimming took 8 bases from V and 8 from J, leaving 12 bases between them. This CDR3 has 10 amino acids. The germline V gene has CDR1 GTSNPN and CDR2 SVGIG (reference sequence). The CDR3 region has the DNA TGTGCCATGTGGACCGGCGGCTACACCTTC. Protein: CAMWTGGYTF.

This clone has just one count. V and J are TRBV27 and TRBJ1-1, with D tentatively TRBD1 (5 bases). Germline CDR1 and CDR2: MNHEY and SMNVEV (reference sequence). The CDR3 extends over 13 amino acids. Trimming took off 6 bases at V and 2 bases at J, with 10 bases between the two ends. DNA for the CDR3: TGTGCCAGCAGAAAACAGGAAAACACTGAAGCTTTCTTT. This gives the protein CASRKQENTEAFF.

This clone was counted a single time. The V and J genes are TRBV7-2 and TRBJ2-7; a weak D match, TRBD1 (5 bases). Germline values: CDR1 SGHTA, CDR2 FQGNSA. The V gene lost 10 bases and the J gene lost 4 bases, with 17 bases spanning the gap. The length of the CDR3 is 13 residues. The CDR3 bases are TGTGCCACCGCCCAGGGAACAAAATACGAGCAGTACTTC. Residues: CATAQGTKYEQYF.

This clone has only one observation. This sequence joins TRBV2 and TRBJ1-5; TRBD1 matches at 7 bases. Trimming removed 6 bases from V and 0 bases from J; junction bases left unmatched: 5. The germline V gene encodes CDR1 SNHLY and CDR2 FYNNEI. The length of the CDR3 is 15 residues. Here the CDR3 reads CASRTGTTSNQPQHF. As DNA, the CDR3 is TGTGCCAGCAGGACAGGGACAACTAGCAATCAGCCCCAGCATTTT.

The rearrangement uses TRBV5-4 and TRBJ2-1, with D perhaps TRBD1 (6 bases). Germline CDR1 reads SGHNT; CDR2 reads YYREEE (reference sequence). V lost 0 bases and J 7 bases, leaving 17 bases between the germline ends. The CDR3 has 16 residues. CDR3 region: CASSLGRGQGWNEQFF. For the CDR3, the DNA is TGTGCCAGCAGCTTGGGACGAGGGCAGGGGTGGAATGAGCAGTTCTTC.

CDR3 residues: CASSRIGGKEDTQYF. The DNA of the CDR3 is TGTGCCAGCTCACGCATAGGGGGCAAGGAGGATACGCAGTATTTT. This chain links TRBV18 with TRBJ2-3; 7 bases map to TRBD1. J gave up 6 bases and V 4 bases, and 10 bases lay outside the gene matches. The CDR3 contains 15 residues. Per germline, CDR1 KGHSH and CDR2 LQKENI.

The chain uses TRBV5-4 and TRBJ2-5; a weak D match, TRBD1 (5 bases). The CDR3 length is 14 residues. V was shortened by 3 bases and J by 5 bases, with 14 bases between the two germline ends. Germline V gene data show CDR1 as SGHNT and CDR2 as YYREEE (reference sequence). The CDR3 DNA is TGTGCCAGCAGCTCCCAGGGTGCCGGGGAGACCCAGTACTTC. Its translation is CASSSQGAGETQYF.